Below, one TCR beta chain is given with its context. The antigen remains undetermined. This specimen belongs to a study of a mutant IDH1 vaccine in newly diagnosed glioma. Measured with immunoSEQ multiplex PCR; TCRdb has only the in-frame clones, and not every one. The repertoire holds about 51,000 clones, with about 77% as singletons. Sample time point: week 5, during vaccination. Every vaccination contained 300 ug of the mutant IDH1 20-mer peptide and was paired with topical imiquimod. Germline CDR1 and CDR2: SGHKS and YYEKEE (reference sequence). CDR3 length: 15 amino acids. J was trimmed by 3 bases and V by 4 bases; bases with no gene match: 4.

The material was PBMCs, obtained from a glioma patient whose treatment included an IDH1 peptide vaccine. The genes are TRBV5-5 and TRBJ2-2, with 9 bases matching TRBD2. This clonotype was obtained from a middle-aged woman with glioma. The CDR3 nucleotides are TGTGCCAGCAGCCTAGCGGGGAAGGACACCGGGGAGCTGTTTTTT. It is translated as CASSLAGKDTGELFF.